Presented here are 27 T cell receptor beta chains from one specimen sequenced in a study of control samples from healthy donors and cancer patients. Here immunoSEQ multiplex PCR was the method, and the copy in TCRdb shows in-frame clones only, minus some. This table has around 70,000 clones, less than 95% appearing once. Material: blood. All receptors derive from a woman in her twenties or thirties in good health.

The CDR3, as DNA: TGTGCCAGCAGTTACTCGATGCAGCACTCTGGAAACACCATATATTTT. This encodes CASSYSMQHSGNTIYF. V and J are TRBV6-5 and TRBJ1-3; D is unclear. In germline, CDR1 is MNHEY, CDR2 SVGAGI. CDR3 size: 16 residues. Trimming pared 0 bases from V and 0 bases from J, leaving 9 bases between.

V usage is TRBV11-3 and J usage is TRBJ1-5, with 11 bases matching TRBD1. V lost 1 base and J lost 0; bases outside the gene matches: 2. Germline loops: CDR1 SGHNT, CDR2 YENEEA. The CDR3 is made up of 17 amino acids. CDR3 nucleotides: TGTGCCAGCAGCTTAGGGACAGGGGGCTATAGCAATCAGCCCCAGCATTTT. Translating gives CASSLGTGGYSNQPQHF. Filled out from reference TRBV11-3 and TRBJ1-5, the complete variable domain reads EAGVVQSPRYKIIEKKQPVAFWCNPISGHNTLYWYLQNLGQGPELLIRYENEEAVDDSQLPKDRFSAERLKGVDSTLKIQPAELGDSAVYLCASSLGTGGYSNQPQHFGDGTRLSIL.

The V and J genes are TRBV6-5 and TRBJ2-2; 8 bases agree with TRBD1. Per germline, CDR1 MNHEY and CDR2 SVGAGI. Unmatched junction bases numbered 6, after V lost 6 bases and J lost 6 bases. The length of the CDR3 is 14 residues. In DNA, the CDR3 is TGTGCCAGCAGGCGACAGGGGATCGCCGGGGAGCTGTTTTTT. It is translated as CASRRQGIAGELFF.

The V and J genes are TRBV6-5 and TRBJ1-2, with unresolved D. V lost 2 bases, J lost 8 bases, and 9 bases lay in between. CDR3 length equals 12 residues. Germline CDR1 reads MNHEY; CDR2 reads SVGAGI. The DNA of the CDR3 is TGTGCCAGCAGTTACCGAATCAAGGGCTACACCTTC. It is translated as CASSYRIKGYTF.

V is TRBV24-1 and J is TRBJ2-4, with unresolved D. The V end lost 9 bases, the J end lost 8 bases, and 10 bases lay between the germline ends. The CDR3 runs 11 residues. Germline CDR1 is KGHDR and CDR2 is SFDVKD. The CDR3: CATGERDIQYF. In nucleotides, the CDR3 is TGTGCCACCGGGGAAAGGGACATTCAGTACTTC.

This chain joins TRBV27 and TRBJ1-1; 8 bases line up with TRBD1. CDR3 length: 13 residues. With 4 bases clipped from V and 6 bases from J, the junction kept 4 bases outside the gene matches. CDR1 is MNHEY, CDR2 SMNVEV, per germline (reference sequence). The CDR3 DNA sequence: TGTGCCAGCAGTTCAGGACAGGGCCCTGAAGCTTTCTTT. This gives the protein CASSSGQGPEAFF.

J is TRBJ2-1 and V is TRBV5-6, with D unclear. Per the germline V gene, CDR1 is SGHDT and CDR2 is YYEEEE. This CDR3 spans 14 amino acids. The V gene lost 4 bases and the J gene lost 6 bases, with 14 bases spanning the gap. DNA for the CDR3: TGTGCCAGCAGCGATGCATCCAGAGTCAATGAGCAGTTCTTC. Residues: CASSDASRVNEQFF.

The chain combines TRBV5-5 with TRBJ2-5, with D possibly being TRBD2 (5 bases). The V and J ends lost 4 bases and 5 bases respectively, with 18 bases between them. CDR1 and CDR2 from the germline V gene are SGHKS and YYEKEE (reference sequence). CDR3 length: 15 amino acids. This CDR3 reads CASSLPSTRSETQYF. As DNA, the CDR3 is TGTGCCAGCAGCCTCCCGTCCACTAGATCCGAGACCCAGTACTTC.

This chain connects TRBV4-1 to TRBJ2-5; 7 bases match TRBD2. Losses at the gene ends were 3 bases for V and 5 bases for J; bases not matched to a gene: 6. Germline loops: CDR1 MGHRA, CDR2 YSYEKL. The CDR3 consists of 14 residues. The CDR3 loop is CASSHNSGLETQYF. In nucleotides, the CDR3 is TGCGCCAGCAGCCACAATAGCGGGTTGGAGACCCAGTACTTC.

J is TRBJ2-1 and V is TRBV5-1; TRBD2 matches 11 bases. V gave up 4 bases and J gave up 8 bases; unmatched junction bases: 8. CDR3 length equals 15 residues. Germline V gives CDR1 SGHRS, CDR2 YFSETQ. In nucleotides, the CDR3 is TGCGCCAGCAGCCTGACTAGCGGGGCATGGGATGAGCAGTTCTTC. Translating it yields CASSLTSGAWDEQFF.

The V gene is TRBV3-1 (or the pseudogene TRBV3-2), the J gene TRBJ1-2; 9 bases are shared with TRBD1. The V gene's germline CDR1 is LGHDT and CDR2 YNNKEL (reference sequence). Unmatched junction bases numbered 2, after V lost 4 bases and J lost 5 bases. The CDR3 totals 13 residues. CDR3: CASSRGTGYGYTF. Here the CDR3 DNA reads TGTGCCAGCAGCCGAGGGACAGGGTATGGCTACACCTTC.

The chain has TRBV30 and TRBJ2-1; either TRBD1 or TRBD2 may fit D (6 bases each). The CDR3 covers 14 residues. CDR1 is GTSNPN and CDR2 is SVGIG in the germline V gene (reference sequence). The V and J ends lost 4 bases and 8 bases respectively, with 18 bases between them. The CDR3 coding sequence is TGTGCCTGGAATGGAGGGGGTACGATCGATGAGCAGTTCTTC. Translation gives CAWNGGGTIDEQFF.

Only a few counts were recorded for this clone. The chain is built from TRBV18 and TRBJ1-2; TRBD1 agrees at 10 bases. The CDR3 spans 14 residues. V gave up 0 bases and J gave up 7 bases; unmatched junction bases: 2. Germline V gene lookup returns CDR1 KGHSH and CDR2 LQKENI. DNA of the CDR3: TGTGCCAGCTCACCACCGGGGACAGGGGTTGGCTACACCTTC. Its protein product is CASSPPGTGVGYTF.

CDR3 amino acids: CASSQMNTEAFF. DNA for the CDR3: TGTGCCAGCAGCCAAATGAACACTGAAGCTTTCTTT. The V and J genes are TRBV28 and TRBJ1-1; D gene uncertain. The CDR3 extends over 12 amino acids. The germline V gene has CDR1 MDHEN and CDR2 SYDVKM. V gave up 6 bases and J gave up 0 bases, with 5 bases separating them. Drawing the rest from reference TRBV28 and TRBJ1-1, the complete variable domain is DVKVTQSSRYLVKRTGEKVFLECVQDMDHENMFWYRQDPGLGLRLIYFSYDVKMKEKGDIPEGYSVSREKKERFSLILESASTNQTSMYLCASSQMNTEAFFGQGTRLTVV.

The rearrangement joins TRBV2 to TRBJ1-2, with a weak D call TRBD1 (5 bases). V lost 10 bases and J 0 bases, leaving 15 bases between the germline ends. This CDR3 has 14 residues. CDR1 and CDR2 (germline): SNHLY, FYNNEI. The DNA of the CDR3 is TGTGCCACCCGAGAGGGGATAGCTAACTATGGCTACACCTTC. Its protein is CATREGIANYGYTF.

This clone was picked up one time. J is TRBJ2-3 and V is TRBV4-2; 7 bases agree with TRBD2. The CDR3 runs 19 residues. Per the germline V gene, CDR1 is LGHNA and CDR2 is YNFKEQ. V trimming: 3 bases; J trimming: 3 bases; junction bases outside the gene matches: 18. The CDR3 DNA is TGTGCCAGCAGCCAGGAAAAGACTAGCTCGGTGGGGATAACAGATACGCAGTATTTT. This codes for CASSQEKTSSVGITDTQYF.

This clone was recorded a few times. The rearrangement uses TRBV6-6 and TRBJ2-1; weak D call: TRBD2 (5 bases). The CDR3 length is 13 residues. V was shortened by 7 bases and J by 6 bases, with 13 bases between the two germline ends. Germline V gene sequence: CDR1 MNHNY, CDR2 SVGAGI (reference sequence). CDR3 sequence reads: CASTSLSPNEQFF. The CDR3 nucleotides are TGTGCCAGCACTAGCTTATCCCCCAATGAGCAGTTCTTC.

This rearrangement joins TRBV6-5 to TRBJ2-5; D gene uncertain. V gave up 6 bases and J gave up 1 base, with 3 bases separating them. CDR1 is MNHEY and CDR2 is SVGAGI in the germline V gene. This CDR3 comprises 11 residues. The CDR3 nucleotides are TGTGCCAGCAGGACCCAAGAGACCCAGTACTTC. Translating it yields CASRTQETQYF.

The chain uses TRBV5-5 and TRBJ2-5, with a possible D match to TRBD1 (5 bases). Trimming took off 4 bases at V and 1 base at J, with 14 bases between the two ends. The CDR3 length is 15 residues. Per the germline V gene, CDR1 is SGHKS and CDR2 is YYEKEE (reference sequence). The DNA for the CDR3 is TGTGCCAGCAGCCCCTCAGGGCCGATCCAAGAGACCCAGTACTTC. It codes for CASSPSGPIQETQYF. The variable domain in full, completed from reference TRBV5-5 and TRBJ2-5, reads DAGVTQSPTHLIKTRGQQVTLRCSPISGHKSVSWYQQVLGQGPQFIFQYYEKEERGRGNFPDRFSARQFPNYSSELNVNALLLGDSALYLCASSPSGPIQETQYFGPGTRLLVL.

V and J are TRBV4-2 and TRBJ2-5; 8 positions match TRBD2. Germline V gene data show CDR1 as LGHNA and CDR2 as YNFKEQ. V shed 0 bases and J 4 bases; nucleotides not matched to a gene: 4. This CDR3 has 15 residues. Here the CDR3 reads CASSQDGGARETQYF. In nucleotides, the CDR3 is TGTGCCAGCAGCCAAGACGGGGGGGCCCGAGAGACCCAGTACTTC.

The chain joins TRBV19 to TRBJ1-4, with 7 bases matching TRBD1. The junction had 10 bases not matched to a gene; V was cut back by 5 bases and J by 7 bases. Germline V gene sequence: CDR1 LNHDA, CDR2 SQIVND (reference sequence). The CDR3 loop spans 15 amino acids. The CDR3 DNA reads TGTGCCAGTAGTGGACCGGGACAGCCCCTTGAAAAACTGTTTTTT. Protein sequence: CASSGPGQPLEKLFF.

This chain connects TRBV15 to TRBJ1-4; 7 nucleotides match TRBD1. J was trimmed by 15 bases and V by 0 bases; bases with no gene match: 19. Germline V lookup: CDR1 LNHNV, CDR2 YYDKDF (reference sequence). The CDR3 is made up of 17 amino acids. The CDR3 nucleotides are TGTGCCACCAGCAGAGAGGTTGGGCAGGGGGGGAATTCTCCTTTGTTTTTT. This sequence encodes CATSREVGQGGNSPLFF.

This chain joins TRBV2 and TRBJ2-7; 8 bases fit TRBD1. The V gene end was trimmed by 4 bases and the J gene end by 1 base; junction bases not matched to a gene: 3. The CDR3 extends over 14 amino acids. Germline CDR1 and CDR2: SNHLY and FYNNEI. DNA of the CDR3: TGTGCCAGCAGTGGGACAGGGTCATCCTACGAGCAGTACTTC. It encodes CASSGTGSSYEQYF.

The V call is TRBV27, the J call TRBJ1-5; TRBD1 is a possible D gene (6 bases). This CDR3 spans 15 amino acids. Germline V gene data show CDR1 as MNHEY and CDR2 as SMNVEV (reference sequence). V was cut by 6 bases and J by 3 bases, with 15 bases left in between. The CDR3, as DNA: TGTGCCAGCAGATTTGGGGGGGCGTTCAATCAGCCCCAGCATTTT. It yields the protein CASRFGGAFNQPQHF.

The chain recombines TRBV28 with TRBJ1-1; D might be TRBD1 (5 bases). The germline V gene has CDR1 MDHEN and CDR2 SYDVKM. The CDR3 extends over 15 amino acids. Trimming cost V 5 bases and J 5 bases, with 18 bases left between them. The CDR3 DNA follows: TGTGCCAGCAGTCCCCGTTTCAGGGTTGGGACTGAAGCTTTCTTT. The encoded protein is CASSPRFRVGTEAFF.

The V gene is TRBV18, the J gene TRBJ1-1, with 10 bases lining up with TRBD1. V was clipped by 3 bases and J by 5 bases; unmatched bases: 12. The CDR3 runs to 17 residues. Germline V lookup: CDR1 KGHSH, CDR2 LQKENI. The CDR3 loop reads CASSPRDRGFGETEAFF. In DNA, the CDR3 is TGTGCCAGCTCACCGAGGGACAGGGGCTTTGGGGAAACTGAAGCTTTCTTT.

The chain employs TRBV28 and TRBJ1-1; TRBD1 agrees at 9 bases. V lost 7 bases, J lost 5 bases, and 11 bases stayed unmatched. This CDR3 spans 15 amino acids. Germline CDR1 reads MDHEN; CDR2 reads SYDVKM. CDR3 in amino acids: CASTHSGQGRTEAFF. CDR3 DNA sequence: TGTGCCAGCACCCATAGTGGACAGGGGAGGACTGAAGCTTTCTTT.